This is a list of T cell receptor beta chains from one sample in a study of CD8 T cells in Susac syndrome. TCRdb itself ran the immunoSEQ multiplex PCR reads through MiXCR, one entry per CDR3 protein. The sample gives about 250,000 distinct CDR3 sequences, about 94% of which show up once; 0.065% to 0.075% is in the top ten. The sample taken for sequencing was CD4+ T cells from PBMCs. These receptors came from a human donor with multiple sclerosis. Both conserved end residues are part of each CDR3. The D gene is left open where the match is weak. Clone size is shown for a subset of rows, as once, few, many or a class of expanded clone.

v_call: TRBV5-1
clone_size: once
d_call: NA
j_call: TRBJ2-7
cdr3_aa: CASSAGFAHEQYF
cdr3_nt: TGCGCCAGCAGCGCGGGATTTGCCCACGAGCAGTACTTC

v_call: TRBV14
clone_size: NA
d_call: NA
j_call: TRBJ1-1
cdr3_aa: CASSQEMRTNTEAFF
cdr3_nt: TGTGCCAGCAGCCAAGAAATGCGAACGAACACTGAAGCTTTCTTT

v_call: TRBV5-1
clone_size: NA
d_call: NA
j_call: TRBJ2-5
cdr3_aa: CASSLRGPGTQYF
cdr3_nt: TGCGCCAGCAGCCTTCGGGGCCCGGGAACCCAGTACTTC

v_call: TRBV28
clone_size: NA
d_call: NA
j_call: TRBJ1-2
cdr3_aa: CASSLGTALYGYTF
cdr3_nt: TGTGCCAGCAGTCTAGGGACTGCTTTATATGGCTACACCTTC

v_call: TRBV4-2
clone_size: once
d_call: NA
j_call: TRBJ2-3
cdr3_aa: CASSQDPGNTDTQYF
cdr3_nt: TGTGCCAGCAGCCAAGATCCCGGGAACACAGATACGCAGTATTTT

v_call: TRBV2
clone_size: NA
d_call: NA
j_call: TRBJ2-5
cdr3_aa: CASSAGETQYF
cdr3_nt: TGTGCCAGCAGCGCGGGGGAGACCCAGTACTTC

v_call: TRBV3-1
clone_size: NA
d_call: TRBD2
j_call: TRBJ2-2
cdr3_aa: CASSPWGEGLAGATNTGELFF
cdr3_nt: TGTGCCAGCAGCCCGTGGGGGGAGGGACTAGCGGGGGCCACGAACACCGGGGAGCTGTTTTTT

v_call: TRBV28
clone_size: NA
d_call: TRBD2
j_call: TRBJ2-4
cdr3_aa: CASRPPLTSGKNIQYF
cdr3_nt: TGTGCCAGCAGACCCCCCCTTACTAGCGGCAAAAACATTCAGTACTTC

v_call: TRBV6-4
clone_size: NA
d_call: TRBD1
j_call: TRBJ2-3
cdr3_aa: CASSDITGGSTDTQYF
cdr3_nt: TGTGCCAGCAGTGACATCACAGGGGGGAGCACAGATACGCAGTATTTT

v_call: TRBV3-1
clone_size: NA
d_call: NA
j_call: TRBJ1-1
cdr3_aa: CASSHPPSAAFF
cdr3_nt: TGTGCCAGCAGCCACCCTCCTTCTGCGGCTTTCTTT

v_call: TRBV20-1
clone_size: once
d_call: NA
j_call: TRBJ2-7
cdr3_aa: CSARDRRDLYEQYF
cdr3_nt: TGCAGTGCTAGAGATCGGCGGGACCTCTACGAGCAGTACTTC

v_call: TRBV29-1
clone_size: NA
d_call: NA
j_call: TRBJ1-1
cdr3_aa: CSVEGGTEAFF
cdr3_nt: TGCAGCGTTGAGGGGGGCACTGAAGCTTTCTTT

v_call: TRBV5-6
clone_size: NA
d_call: NA
j_call: TRBJ1-5
cdr3_aa: CASSLGPRLSNQPQHF
cdr3_nt: TGTGCCAGCAGCTTGGGACCAAGGCTGAGCAATCAGCCCCAGCATTTT

v_call: TRBV4-2
clone_size: NA
d_call: TRBD2
j_call: TRBJ2-1
cdr3_aa: CASSQEGLAVRRDEQFF
cdr3_nt: TGTGCCAGCAGCCAGGAGGGACTAGCGGTCCGTAGGGATGAGCAGTTCTTC

v_call: TRBV5-1
clone_size: NA
d_call: TRBD2
j_call: TRBJ2-1
cdr3_aa: CASSYLAGGSLYNEQFF
cdr3_nt: TGCGCCAGCAGTTACCTAGCGGGGGGATCCCTTTACAATGAGCAGTTCTTC

v_call: TRBV5-6
clone_size: NA
d_call: NA
j_call: TRBJ2-3
cdr3_aa: CASSRDTTDTQYF
cdr3_nt: TGTGCCAGCAGCCGGGACACCACAGATACGCAGTATTTT

v_call: TRBV11-1
clone_size: NA
d_call: NA
j_call: TRBJ2-3
cdr3_aa: CASRFTASTSTDTQYF
cdr3_nt: TGTGCCAGCAGGTTTACGGCTTCAACTAGCACAGATACGCAGTATTTT

v_call: TRBV12-5
clone_size: NA
d_call: TRBD2
j_call: TRBJ2-1
cdr3_aa: CASGRGLVAPSEQFF
cdr3_nt: TGTGCTAGTGGTAGGGGACTAGTCGCCCCTAGTGAGCAGTTCTTC

v_call: TRBV15
clone_size: NA
d_call: NA
j_call: TRBJ1-4
cdr3_aa: CATSRDWTRSNEKLFF
cdr3_nt: TGTGCCACCAGCAGAGATTGGACCAGATCTAATGAAAAACTGTTTTTT

v_call: TRBV7-2
clone_size: NA
d_call: NA
j_call: TRBJ1-5
cdr3_aa: CASSLRDPGFSNQPQHF
cdr3_nt: TGTGCCAGCAGTTTACGGGACCCCGGATTTTCTAATCAGCCCCAGCATTTT

v_call: TRBV25-1
clone_size: NA
d_call: TRBD1
j_call: TRBJ2-7
cdr3_aa: CASSVTGTDYEQYF
cdr3_nt: TGTGCCAGCAGTGTAACCGGGACAGACTACGAGCAGTACTTC

v_call: TRBV3-1
clone_size: NA
d_call: NA
j_call: TRBJ1-2
cdr3_aa: CASSQVAGGGYGYTF
cdr3_nt: TGTGCCAGCAGCCAAGTTGCCGGCGGCGGCTATGGCTACACCTTC

v_call: TRBV9
clone_size: NA
d_call: NA
j_call: TRBJ1-2
cdr3_aa: CASSVEEGILGYTF
cdr3_nt: TGTGCCAGCAGCGTAGAGGAGGGGATCTTAGGCTACACCTTC

v_call: TRBV12-3/TRBV12-4
clone_size: NA
d_call: TRBD1
j_call: TRBJ2-5
cdr3_aa: CASSAGGWETQYF
cdr3_nt: TGTGCCAGCAGTGCAGGGGGCTGGGAGACCCAGTACTTC

v_call: TRBV5-1
clone_size: NA
d_call: TRBD1
j_call: TRBJ1-1
cdr3_aa: CASSTGTGAEAFF
cdr3_nt: TGCGCCAGCAGCACCGGGACAGGGGCTGAAGCTTTCTTT

v_call: TRBV7-6
clone_size: once
d_call: TRBD2
j_call: TRBJ2-3
cdr3_aa: CASSLGASGRADTQYF
cdr3_nt: TGTGCCAGCAGCTTAGGAGCTAGCGGGAGGGCAGATACGCAGTATTTT

v_call: TRBV15
clone_size: NA
d_call: NA
j_call: TRBJ1-2
cdr3_aa: CATSRDRIPGPQIGYTF
cdr3_nt: TGTGCCACCAGCAGAGACAGAATACCGGGCCCACAGATAGGCTACACCTTC

v_call: TRBV29-1
clone_size: NA
d_call: TRBD1
j_call: TRBJ2-3
cdr3_aa: CSVEDWGQGADTQYF
cdr3_nt: TGCAGCGTTGAAGACTGGGGACAGGGTGCAGATACGCAGTATTTT

v_call: TRBV5-4
clone_size: NA
d_call: NA
j_call: TRBJ1-1
cdr3_aa: CASSLGGKTEAFF
cdr3_nt: TGTGCCAGCAGCTTGGGCGGTAAGACTGAAGCTTTCTTT

v_call: TRBV19
clone_size: NA
d_call: NA
j_call: TRBJ1-1
cdr3_aa: CASHEGRVNTEAFF
cdr3_nt: TGTGCCAGTCATGAGGGGAGGGTGAACACTGAAGCTTTCTTT

v_call: TRBV15
clone_size: NA
d_call: TRBD1
j_call: TRBJ2-4
cdr3_aa: CATSREGETGLNIQYF
cdr3_nt: TGTGCCACCAGCAGAGAGGGAGAGACAGGGTTAAACATTCAGTACTTC

v_call: TRBV19
clone_size: NA
d_call: NA
j_call: TRBJ1-4
cdr3_aa: CASSKLSEEKLFF
cdr3_nt: TGTGCCAGTAGTAAACTCTCGGAAGAAAAACTGTTTTTT

v_call: TRBV24-1
clone_size: NA
d_call: NA
j_call: TRBJ1-3
cdr3_aa: CATSDPGDGSSGNTIYF
cdr3_nt: TGTGCCACCAGTGATCCTGGGGACGGGAGCTCTGGAAACACCATATATTTT

v_call: TRBV7-8
clone_size: NA
d_call: NA
j_call: TRBJ1-4
cdr3_aa: CASSFSDAGLGKLFF
cdr3_nt: TGTGCCAGCAGTTTCTCGGACGCAGGGTTGGGAAAACTGTTTTTT

v_call: TRBV12-3/TRBV12-4
clone_size: NA
d_call: NA
j_call: TRBJ2-1
cdr3_aa: CASSLGVVSEQFF
cdr3_nt: TGTGCCAGCAGTTTAGGGGTAGTGAGTGAGCAGTTCTTC

v_call: TRBV10-1
clone_size: once
d_call: TRBD1
j_call: TRBJ2-7
cdr3_aa: CASSPRTGNEQYF
cdr3_nt: TGCGCCAGCAGTCCTAGGACAGGGAACGAGCAGTACTTC

v_call: TRBV2
clone_size: NA
d_call: NA
j_call: TRBJ2-2
cdr3_aa: CASRRTSAGELFF
cdr3_nt: TGTGCCAGCAGGCGAACTAGTGCCGGGGAGCTGTTTTTT

v_call: TRBV20-1
clone_size: NA
d_call: TRBD2
j_call: TRBJ2-1
cdr3_aa: CSALPGGSSDEQFF
cdr3_nt: TGCAGTGCCCTTCCCGGGGGGAGTTCGGATGAGCAGTTCTTC

v_call: TRBV4-1
clone_size: NA
d_call: NA
j_call: TRBJ2-1
cdr3_aa: CASSRTGVGEQFF
cdr3_nt: TGCGCCAGCAGCCGAACGGGGGTTGGTGAGCAGTTCTTC

v_call: TRBV6-6
clone_size: NA
d_call: TRBD1
j_call: TRBJ2-2
cdr3_aa: CASSSGQENTGELFF
cdr3_nt: TGTGCCAGCAGTTCTGGACAGGAGAACACCGGGGAGCTGTTTTTT

v_call: TRBV11-2
clone_size: NA
d_call: TRBD1
j_call: TRBJ2-5
cdr3_aa: CASSLGPGGETQYF
cdr3_nt: TGTGCCAGCAGCTTGGGTCCAGGGGGAGAGACCCAGTACTTC

v_call: TRBV5-4
clone_size: NA
d_call: NA
j_call: TRBJ2-7
cdr3_aa: CASSSDSGSYEQYF
cdr3_nt: TGTGCCAGCAGCAGCGATTCAGGGTCATACGAGCAGTACTTC

v_call: TRBV30
clone_size: NA
d_call: TRBD1
j_call: TRBJ1-2
cdr3_aa: CAWTGGQADGYTF
cdr3_nt: TGTGCCTGGACGGGAGGACAGGCCGATGGCTACACCTTC

v_call: TRBV7-8
clone_size: NA
d_call: NA
j_call: TRBJ2-7
cdr3_aa: CASSLFVNSYEQYF
cdr3_nt: TGTGCCAGCAGCTTATTTGTGAACTCCTACGAGCAGTACTTC

v_call: TRBV5-1
clone_size: once
d_call: TRBD1
j_call: TRBJ1-6
cdr3_aa: CASSLGGNRGSPLHF
cdr3_nt: TGCGCCAGCAGCTTGGGGGGGAACAGGGGATCACCCCTCCACTTT

v_call: TRBV12-3/TRBV12-4
clone_size: NA
d_call: NA
j_call: TRBJ1-1
cdr3_aa: CASSLSQGGLTEAFF
cdr3_nt: TGTGCCAGCAGCTTGAGCCAGGGTGGTCTAACTGAAGCTTTCTTT

v_call: TRBV5-1
clone_size: NA
d_call: TRBD2
j_call: TRBJ2-5
cdr3_aa: CASSLKLAGQETQYF
cdr3_nt: TGCGCCAGCAGCTTGAAGCTAGCGGGGCAAGAGACCCAGTACTTC

v_call: TRBV18
clone_size: NA
d_call: NA
j_call: TRBJ2-5
cdr3_aa: CASSRDGETQYF
cdr3_nt: TGTGCCAGCTCACGCGATGGGGAGACCCAGTACTTC

v_call: TRBV5-6
clone_size: NA
d_call: TRBD1
j_call: TRBJ1-2
cdr3_aa: CASSIRDRASVYGYTF
cdr3_nt: TGTGCCAGCAGCATCCGGGACAGGGCATCGGTCTATGGCTACACCTTC